This T cell receptor (beta chain) was recorded in a study of T cell repertoires in cytomegalovirus infection. This CDR3 comprises 15 residues. The germline CDR1 and CDR2 sequences are LNHDA and SQIVND (reference sequence). The V gene lost 7 bases and the J gene lost 0 bases, with 10 bases spanning the gap. For this clonotype: Its antigen is not identified.

TCRdb redid the calling of the reads with MiXCR, one entry per CDR3 protein. The profile covers around 540,000 distinct CDR3 sequences, with 30% to 35% appearing a single time and 17% taken by the ten largest. J is TRBJ2-6 and V is TRBV19, with D uncertain. This specimen consisted of cultured PBMCs, obtained from culture after CMV antigen stimulation. The sequence was collected from a human donor in good health (CMV status not recorded). Some clones in this sample may be carry-over from other donors' samples. The CDR3 protein is CASKKGSSGANVLTF. In nucleotides, the CDR3 is TGTGCCAGTAAAAAGGGAAGCTCTGGGGCCAACGTCCTGACTTTC. The full variable domain, its missing parts supplied by reference TRBV19 and TRBJ2-6, is DGGITQSPKYLFRKEGQNVTLSCEQNLNHDAMYWYRQDPGQGLRLIYYSQIVNDFQKGDIAEGYSVSREKKESFPLTVTSAQKNPTAFYLCASKKGSSGANVLTFGAGSRLTVL.